This T cell receptor (beta chain) was profiled in a study of T cells in Graves' hyperthyroidism and ophthalmopathy. The CDR3 regions of TCR beta were amplified from RNA transcripts. With the HTBI primer set, the TCR CDR3 went through a first round of RT-PCR. In TCRdb, the multiplex PCR reads were re-called with MiXCR into one record per CDR3 protein. The sample consists of 250,000 to 300,000 distinct CDR3 sequences, 13% to 15% of them appearing once. This clonotype was counted ten times or more. The clonotype originates from a woman aged 40 to 50 with Graves' hyperthyroidism that later progressed to Graves' ophthalmopathy. Sequences were obtained from blood.

The CDR3 sequence is CASSARQGYTDTQYF. The CDR3 nucleotides are TGCGCCAGCAGCGCCCGACAGGGATACACAGATACGCAGTATTTT. J is TRBJ2-3 and V is TRBV5-1; TRBD1 matches at 7 bases. Looked up from germline, CDR1 is SGHRS and CDR2 is YFSETQ. The CDR3 totals 15 residues. The trim removed 4 bases at V and 2 bases at J, leaving 7 bases unmatched.